Presented here are 3 T cell receptor beta chains from one specimen sequenced in a study of OX40 agonist ivuxolimab in advanced cancers. Data came from immunoSEQ multiplex PCR; TCRdb stores just in-frame clones and leaves some out. The data show about 46,000 clones, approximately 80% seen once. The sample was CD4+ or CD8+ T cells sorted from blood, taken in a trial of the OX40 agonist ivuxolimab. The receptors come from an adult with an advanced solid tumor such as melanoma, head and neck, liver or kidney cancer.

This chain links TRBV19 with TRBJ2-5; D is unclear. In germline, CDR1 is LNHDA, CDR2 SQIVND (reference sequence). The CDR3 sequence is 15 residues long. V lost 1 base and J 5 bases, leaving 14 bases between the germline ends. CDR3: CASSIAFDLRETQYF. Written as DNA, the CDR3 is TGTGCCAGTAGTATAGCCTTCGACTTGAGGGAGACCCAGTACTTC.

The J gene is TRBJ2-2, the V gene TRBV7-6; D perhaps matches TRBD1 (6 bases). Trimming took 4 bases from V and 4 from J, leaving 13 bases between them. Germline V gene lookup returns CDR1 SGHVS and CDR2 FNYEAQ. The CDR3 spans 15 residues. The CDR3 bases are TGTGCCAGCAGCTCCATAACAGGGAGCACCGGGGAGCTGTTTTTT. Its protein product is CASSSITGSTGELFF.

The V call is TRBV7-2, the J call TRBJ1-1, with 8 bases matching TRBD1. The CDR3 is made up of 13 amino acids. Trimming took 2 bases from V and 5 from J; bases not matched to a gene: 1. Germline CDR1 and CDR2: SGHTA and FQGNSA. The CDR3 nucleotides read TGTGCCAGCAGCTTACAGGGGGCAACTGAAGCTTTCTTT. It is translated as CASSLQGATEAFF. The full variable domain, with the rest looked up from reference TRBV7-2 and TRBJ1-1, is GAGVSQSPSNKVTEKGKDVELRCDPISGHTALYWYRQSLGQGLEFLIYFQGNSAPDKSGLPSDRFSAERTGGSVSTLTIQRTQQEDSAVYLCASSLQGATEAFFGQGTRLTVV.